This T cell receptor beta chain was profiled in a study of blood T cell repertoires in COVID-19. Donors of Cohort 3 who recovered were those that had two negative PCRs, clearance, or symptom resolution. The CDR3 has 15 amino acids. V shed 6 bases, J shed 5 bases, and the junction held 9 bases outside the gene matches. The germline V gene has CDR1 KGHSH and CDR2 LQKENI. Libraries were prepared by immunoSEQ multiplex PCR; TCRdb keeps only in-frame clonotypes and omits some of them. The sample carries about 150,000 clones, around 81% recorded once. The sample comprised PBMCs or T cells enriched from blood (not recorded which). The sequence derives from a woman in her thirties or forties who had recovered from COVID-19. The V and J genes are TRBV18 and TRBJ1-5; 8 nucleotides agree with TRBD1. The CDR3 spells CASSRGQGKDQPQHF. DNA of the CDR3: TGTGCCAGCTCCAGAGGACAGGGTAAGGATCAGCCCCAGCATTTT.